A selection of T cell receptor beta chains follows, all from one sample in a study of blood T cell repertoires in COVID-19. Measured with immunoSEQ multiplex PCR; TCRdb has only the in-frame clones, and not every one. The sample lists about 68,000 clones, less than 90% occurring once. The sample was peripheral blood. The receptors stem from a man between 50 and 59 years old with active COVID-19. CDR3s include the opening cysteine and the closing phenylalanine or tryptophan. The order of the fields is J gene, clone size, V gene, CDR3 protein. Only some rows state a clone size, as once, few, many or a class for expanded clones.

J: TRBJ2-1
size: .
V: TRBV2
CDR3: CASSAGTSLYNEQFF

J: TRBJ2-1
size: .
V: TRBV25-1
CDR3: CANRTSGHNEQFF

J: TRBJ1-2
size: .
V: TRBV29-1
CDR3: CSVERDRGRGYTF

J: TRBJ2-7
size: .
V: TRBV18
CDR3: CASSAGTASYEQYF

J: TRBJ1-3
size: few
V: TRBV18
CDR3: CASSPRPPDSGNTIYF

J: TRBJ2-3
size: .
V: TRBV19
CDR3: CASNSGGVMYTQYF

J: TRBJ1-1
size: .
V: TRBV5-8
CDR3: CASSLWGGSNTEAFF

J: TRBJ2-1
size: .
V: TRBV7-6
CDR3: CASSLPPLADNEQFF

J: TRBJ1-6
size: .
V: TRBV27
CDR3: CASSSLPVQSYNSPLHF

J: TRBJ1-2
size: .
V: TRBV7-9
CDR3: CASSPTSQGAGGYTF

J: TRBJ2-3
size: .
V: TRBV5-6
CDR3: CASSPGQGPGYF

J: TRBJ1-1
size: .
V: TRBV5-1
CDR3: CASSWSAQGETEAFF

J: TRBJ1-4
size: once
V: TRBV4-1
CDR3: CASSQDLSPGQFEKLFF

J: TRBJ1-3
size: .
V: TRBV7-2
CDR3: CASSLAGGGYGNTIYF

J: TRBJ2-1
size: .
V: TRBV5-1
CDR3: CASSFGWGDEQFF

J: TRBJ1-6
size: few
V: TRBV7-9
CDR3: CASSLAIPGEGSPLHF

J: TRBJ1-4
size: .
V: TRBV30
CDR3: CAWSGVSGQLFF

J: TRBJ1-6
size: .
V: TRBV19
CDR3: CASKGTGWDSPLHF

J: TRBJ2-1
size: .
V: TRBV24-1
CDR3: CATSDSGPGHEQFF

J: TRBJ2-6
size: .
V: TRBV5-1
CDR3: CASSSMTGTPSGANVLTF

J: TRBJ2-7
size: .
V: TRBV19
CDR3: CASRASGGTSSYEQYF

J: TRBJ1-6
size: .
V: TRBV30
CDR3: CAWNRLGGSPLHF

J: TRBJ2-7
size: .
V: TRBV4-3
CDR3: CASSQSYRTYEQYF

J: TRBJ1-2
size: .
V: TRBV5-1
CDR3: CASSTPGTDGGYTF

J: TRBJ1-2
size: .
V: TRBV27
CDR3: CASSYRDVGYGYTF

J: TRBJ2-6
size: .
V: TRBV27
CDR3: CASSSFGGREGVLTF

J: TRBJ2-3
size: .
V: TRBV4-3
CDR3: CASSQGIGATSRDTQYF

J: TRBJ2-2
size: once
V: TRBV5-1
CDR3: CASSLLGRDTGELFF

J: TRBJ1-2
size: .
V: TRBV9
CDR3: CASSVGTSYGYGYTF

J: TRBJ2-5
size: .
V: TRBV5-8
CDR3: CASSFRREDQETQYF

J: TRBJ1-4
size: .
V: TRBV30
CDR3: CAWRLGRQSTNEKLFF

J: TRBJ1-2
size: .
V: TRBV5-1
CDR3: CASSLEGSGGYTF

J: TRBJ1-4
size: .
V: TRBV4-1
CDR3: CASSLPGTRGYEKLFF

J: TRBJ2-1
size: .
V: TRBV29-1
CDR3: CSVEGETGVSYNEQFF

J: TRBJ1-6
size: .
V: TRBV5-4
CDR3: CASRSGGRAGNSPLHF

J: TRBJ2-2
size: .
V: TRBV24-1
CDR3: CATSDPLAGGPDTGELFF

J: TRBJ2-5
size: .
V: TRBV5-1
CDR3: CASSLGLAGVQETQYF

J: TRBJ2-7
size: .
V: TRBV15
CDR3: CATSRSGTGDEQYF

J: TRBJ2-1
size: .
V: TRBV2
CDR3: CASSVLGTGGHEQFF

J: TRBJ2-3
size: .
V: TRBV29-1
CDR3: CSALGRTSGPGGTDTQYF

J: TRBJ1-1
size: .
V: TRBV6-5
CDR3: CASSYGQGSTEAFF

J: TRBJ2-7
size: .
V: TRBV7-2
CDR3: CASSLLVGGTYEQYF

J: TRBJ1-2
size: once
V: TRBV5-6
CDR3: CASSWSRKTGPWGYTF

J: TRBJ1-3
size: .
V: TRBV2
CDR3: CASRARSVGGNTIYF

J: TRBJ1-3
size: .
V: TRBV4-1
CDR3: CASSVSRGSGNTIYF